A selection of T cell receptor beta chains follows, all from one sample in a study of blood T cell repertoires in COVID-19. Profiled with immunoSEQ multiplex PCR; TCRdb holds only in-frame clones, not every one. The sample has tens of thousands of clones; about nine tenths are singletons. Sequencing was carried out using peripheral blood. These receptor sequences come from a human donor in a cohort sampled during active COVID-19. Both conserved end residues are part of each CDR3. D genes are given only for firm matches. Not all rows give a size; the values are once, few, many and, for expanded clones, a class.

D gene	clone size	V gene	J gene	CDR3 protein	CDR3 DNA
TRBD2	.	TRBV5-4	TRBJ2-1	CASSTGTRYNEQFF	TGTGCCAGCAGTACCGGGACTAGATACAATGAGCAGTTCTTC
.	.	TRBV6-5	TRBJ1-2	CASGASASNYGYTF	TGTGCCAGCGGGGCTTCCGCGAGTAACTATGGCTACACCTTC
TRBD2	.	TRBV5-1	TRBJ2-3	CASEALAGGTDTQYF	TGCGCCAGCGAGGCACTAGCGGGGGGTACAGATACGCAGTATTTT
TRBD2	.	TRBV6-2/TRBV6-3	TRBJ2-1	CASSFTLPSVKGLGGDEQFF	TGTGCCAGCAGTTTTACCCTTCCCTCAGTGAAGGGACTAGGGGGGGATGAGCAGTTCTTC
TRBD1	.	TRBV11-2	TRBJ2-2	CASNPSGGQGAGELFF	TGTGCCAGCAACCCCTCCGGGGGACAGGGGGCCGGGGAGCTGTTTTTT
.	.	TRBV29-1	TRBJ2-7	CSVRRLSSYEQYF	TGCAGCGTTCGCAGGCTATCCTCCTACGAGCAGTACTTC
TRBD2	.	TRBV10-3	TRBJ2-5	CAISGLAVGETQYF	TGTGCCATCAGTGGACTAGCGGTGGGGGAGACCCAGTACTTC
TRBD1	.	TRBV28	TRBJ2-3	CASSLWGRGTDTQYF	TGTGCCAGCAGTTTGTGGGGCAGGGGGACAGATACGCAGTATTTT
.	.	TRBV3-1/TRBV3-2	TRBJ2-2	CASSQLGGTGELFF	TGTGCCAGCAGCCAACTGGGGGGCACCGGGGAGCTGTTTTTT
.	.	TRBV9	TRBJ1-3	CASSVSQGTGNTIYF	TGTGCCAGCAGCGTTTCACAAGGGACAGGAAACACCATATATTTT
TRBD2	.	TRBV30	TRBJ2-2	CASSGGWELFF	TGTGCCTCCTCGGGGGGGTGGGAGCTGTTTTTT
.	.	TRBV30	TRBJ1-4	CAWSHGPSNEKLFF	TGTGCCTGGAGTCATGGGCCTTCTAATGAAAAACTGTTTTTT
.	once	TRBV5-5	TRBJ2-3	CASSPPGAGTDTQYF	TGTGCCAGCAGCCCGCCGGGAGCGGGCACAGATACGCAGTATTTT
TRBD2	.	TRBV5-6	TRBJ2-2	CASNSRGRETGELFF	TGTGCCAGCAACTCTCGCGGGAGGGAGACCGGGGAGCTGTTTTTT
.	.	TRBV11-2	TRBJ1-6	CASSLKENSPLHF	TGTGCCAGCAGCTTAAAGGAGAATTCACCCCTCCACTTT
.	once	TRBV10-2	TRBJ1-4	CASSGVEKLFF	TGCGCCAGCAGTGGCGTTGAAAAACTGTTTTTT
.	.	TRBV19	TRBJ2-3	CASASQRTDTQYF	TGTGCCAGTGCTAGCCAACGCACAGATACGCAGTATTTT
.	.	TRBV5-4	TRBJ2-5	CASSLGEQETQYF	TGTGCCAGCAGCTTGGGGGAGCAAGAGACCCAGTACTTC
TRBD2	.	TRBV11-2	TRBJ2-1	CASSLGASGRGKNEQFF	TGTGCCAGCAGCTTAGGGGCTAGCGGGAGGGGGAAAAATGAGCAGTTCTTC
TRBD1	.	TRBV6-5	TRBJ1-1	CASRDRGRKAFF	TGTGCCAGCAGAGACAGGGGGCGCAAAGCTTTCTTT
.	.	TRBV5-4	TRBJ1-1	CASSLDSNTEAFF	TGTGCCAGCAGCCTGGACTCGAACACTGAAGCTTTCTTT
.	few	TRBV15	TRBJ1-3	CATSRSLEGSIYF	TGTGCCACCAGCAGGTCTCTGGAGGGCTCCATATATTTT
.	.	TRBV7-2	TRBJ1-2	CASSPRGGANYGYTF	TGTGCCAGCAGCCCTAGAGGGGGGGCTAACTATGGCTACACCTTC
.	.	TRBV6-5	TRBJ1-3	CASSYRGRSGNTIYF	TGTGCCAGCAGTTACAGGGGCCGCTCTGGAAACACCATATATTTT
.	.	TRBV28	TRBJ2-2	CASSLTEGYPGELFF	TGTGCCAGCAGTTTAACGGAGGGGTACCCCGGGGAGCTGTTTTTT
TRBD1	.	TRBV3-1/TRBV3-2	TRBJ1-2	CASSQATGRLNYGYTF	TGTGCCAGCAGCCAGGCGACAGGGAGACTAAACTATGGCTACACCTTC
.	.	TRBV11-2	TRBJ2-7	CASSLVGLNHEQYF	TGTGCCAGCAGCTTAGTGGGCCTCAACCACGAGCAGTACTTC
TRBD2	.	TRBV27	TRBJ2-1	CASSYGTSRNEQFF	TGTGCCAGCAGTTACGGGACTAGCCGCAATGAGCAGTTCTTC
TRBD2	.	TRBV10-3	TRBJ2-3	CAISLAGEATDTQYF	TGTGCCATCAGCCTAGCGGGAGAGGCCACAGATACGCAGTATTTT
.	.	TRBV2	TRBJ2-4	CASAGQLLAKNIQYF	TGTGCCAGCGCAGGACAGCTACTAGCCAAAAACATTCAGTACTTC
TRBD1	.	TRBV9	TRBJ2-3	CASSPRTGESTDTQYF	TGTGCCAGCAGCCCCAGGACAGGGGAATCCACAGATACGCAGTATTTT
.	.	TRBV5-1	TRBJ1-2	CASSLAGAGFGGYTF	TGCGCCAGCAGCTTGGCAGGGGCCGGGTTCGGGGGCTACACCTTC
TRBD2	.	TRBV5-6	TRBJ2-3	CASSSSGRGKYEFTDTQYF	TGTGCCAGCAGCTCTAGCGGGAGAGGGAAGTATGAGTTCACAGATACGCAGTATTTT
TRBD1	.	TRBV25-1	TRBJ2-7	CATGTALYEQYF	TGTGCCACTGGGACAGCCCTTTACGAGCAGTACTTC
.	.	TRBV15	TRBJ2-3	CATEIRGTDTQYF	TGTGCCACCGAAATAAGAGGCACAGATACGCAGTATTTT
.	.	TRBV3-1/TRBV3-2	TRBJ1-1	CASSQPGSWTEAFF	TGTGCCAGCAGCCAGCCGGGGAGTTGGACTGAAGCTTTCTTT
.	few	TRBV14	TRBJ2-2	CASSPRVNTGELFF	TGTGCCAGCAGCCCACGCGTGAACACCGGGGAGCTGTTTTTT
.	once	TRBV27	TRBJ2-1	CASSLRFALSGGYHNEQFF	TGTGCCAGCAGTTTAAGGTTCGCGTTGTCGGGGGGCTACCACAATGAGCAGTTCTTC
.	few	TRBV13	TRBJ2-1	CASSLNNEQFF	TGTGCCAGCAGCCTAAACAATGAGCAGTTCTTC
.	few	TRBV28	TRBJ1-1	CAVNAGVGRNTEAFF	TGTGCCGTCAACGCGGGGGTCGGGAGGAACACTGAAGCTTTCTTT
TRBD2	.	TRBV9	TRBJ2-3	CASSVASTGGSDTQYF	TGTGCCAGCAGCGTAGCTTCGACGGGAGGGTCAGATACGCAGTATTTT
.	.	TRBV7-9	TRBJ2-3	CASSFRDGTDTQYF	TGTGCCAGCAGCTTTCGGGATGGAACAGATACGCAGTATTTT